The entry below describes one T cell receptor (beta chain). The target antigen is unknown. The sample originates from a study of T cell responses to AZD1222 COVID-19 vaccine. Study outcomes and limitations: Mostly white British, mostly female donors; authors suggested clonal diversity may be underestimated.

Measured with immunoSEQ multiplex PCR; TCRdb has only the in-frame clones, and not every one. The top ten clones hold roughly 7% of a sample with under 150,000 clones, about nine tenths of them seen once. CDR3 length equals 14 residues. Germline V gene lookup returns CDR1 SGHAT and CDR2 FQNNGV. The ends were cut back, 5 bases at V and 2 bases at J, with 13 bases in the middle. This specimen consisted of peripheral blood, obtained on day 0 of AZD1222 vaccination. The J gene is TRBJ2-7, the V gene TRBV11-2; maybe TRBD2 (5 bases). The source is an adult in good health. CDR3 residues: CASSRGLAAYEQYF. CDR3 sequence (DNA): TGTGCCAGCAGCCGTGGACTGGCGGCCTACGAGCAGTACTTC.